The rows below give T cell receptor beta chains drawn from one sample of a study of T cells after yellow fever vaccination. TCRdb used MiXCR to reprocess the 5' RACE reads, holding one entry per CDR3 protein. The data show just under 600,000 distinct CDR3 sequences, roughly 14% seen once. Sequencing used PBMCs, obtained on the day of the yellow fever booster vaccination. The source is a man younger than 45 who received the YFV17D yellow fever vaccine. Both conserved end residues are part of each CDR3. The order of the fields is D gene, V gene, J gene, clone size, CDR3 DNA, CDR3 protein. The D gene is left open where the match is weak. Clone sizes are given selectively: once, few, many, or a class where the clone is expanded.

TRBD1,TRBV5-1,TRBJ2-1,NA,TGCGCCAGCAGCTTAACCGGACAGGGGGCCTACAATGAGCAGTTCTTC,CASSLTGQGAYNEQFF
NA,TRBV20-1,TRBJ2-1,few,TGCAGTGCTAGAGGTTTCCGGGACCCCGACAATGAGCAGTTCTTC,CSARGFRDPDNEQFF
NA,TRBV2,TRBJ2-7,NA,TGTGCCAGCCAAATGGGGGCGCCGATCCCCCCTCACGAGCAGTACTTC,CASQMGAPIPPHEQYF
NA,TRBV7-6,TRBJ1-1,NA,TGTGCCAGCAGCTTTGGACAGACGAACACTGAAGCTTTCTTT,CASSFGQTNTEAFF
TRBD1,TRBV3-1,TRBJ1-3,few,TGTGCCAGCAGCCGAGGCACCAGGGGGGCTGGAAACACCATATATTTT,CASSRGTRGAGNTIYF
TRBD2,TRBV12-3/TRBV12-4,TRBJ2-1,few,TGTGCCAGCAGTTTCAGCGGCGGGAGGCTTACTAATGAGCAGTTCTTC,CASSFSGGRLTNEQFF
TRBD1,TRBV20-1,TRBJ2-7,few,TGCAGTGCGGCAAGTGGACAGGGGAGTTACGAGCAGTACTTC,CSAASGQGSYEQYF
NA,TRBV15,TRBJ2-3,few,TGTGCCACCAGCCAATCCGGGGGCGCAGAGGATACGCAGTATTTT,CATSQSGGAEDTQYF
TRBD1,TRBV29-1,TRBJ1-1,few,TGCAGCGTCGAGGGGGCAGGGGTTGGCACTGAAGCTTTCTTT,CSVEGAGVGTEAFF
NA,TRBV5-5,TRBJ2-2,NA,TGTGCCAGCAGCATCACAGGGTCCGGGGAGCTGTTTTTT,CASSITGSGELFF
NA,TRBV19,TRBJ2-3,NA,TGTGCCAGTAGTATAACGAGAGATACGCAGTATTTT,CASSITRDTQYF
NA,TRBV7-2,TRBJ1-2,few,TGTGCCAGCAGCTTAGTGACCAGGGCTGACTATGGCTACACCTTC,CASSLVTRADYGYTF
TRBD1,TRBV10-3,TRBJ2-7,NA,TGTGCCATCAGTTCCGGGACAGGGGCCTACGAGCAGTACTTC,CAISSGTGAYEQYF
NA,TRBV20-1,TRBJ2-3,NA,TGCAGTGTCACCGAGTGGGGGGCTGGCACAGATACGCAGTATTTT,CSVTEWGAGTDTQYF
TRBD2,TRBV9,TRBJ2-7,NA,TGTGCCAGCAGCGTGGGGGGACTAGCGGACTACGAGCAGTACTTC,CASSVGGLADYEQYF
TRBD2,TRBV5-1,TRBJ2-7,few,TGCGCCAGCAGCTTGATGGTTGGCGGGAGCTCCTACGAGCAGTACTTC,CASSLMVGGSSYEQYF
NA,TRBV6-1,TRBJ2-1,few,TGTGCCAGCAGTCCCCCCCAGACAAGCTACAATGAGCAGTTCTTC,CASSPPQTSYNEQFF
NA,TRBV27,TRBJ2-7,NA,TGTGCCAGCAGTCCTTACCGGGACCGACTATTCTACGAGCAGTACTTC,CASSPYRDRLFYEQYF
TRBD1,TRBV20-1,TRBJ1-2,few,TGCAGTGCTAGATCAGGGGGCGATAGCTACACCTTC,CSARSGGDSYTF
NA,TRBV6-2/TRBV6-3,TRBJ2-7,NA,TGTGCCAGCAGTTACTCGATGCAGGGCAAAAGATCCTACGAGCAGTACTTC,CASSYSMQGKRSYEQYF
NA,TRBV10-3,TRBJ2-1,few,TGTGCCATCAGTGAGAAGGGGGGCCCGGACAATGAGCAGTTCTTC,CAISEKGGPDNEQFF
NA,TRBV29-1,TRBJ2-3,few,TGCAGCGGCTTGGTCGTACGTGGAGATACGCAGTATTTT,CSGLVVRGDTQYF
NA,TRBV29-1,TRBJ2-1,NA,TGCAGCGTTGTGTGGCAGGATGGGTCTGAGCAGTTCTTC,CSVVWQDGSEQFF
TRBD1,TRBV9,TRBJ2-7,few,TGTGCCAGCAGCGTAGGGGACAGGGACTACTACGAGCAGTACTTC,CASSVGDRDYYEQYF
NA,TRBV5-1,TRBJ1-1,NA,TGCGCCAGCAGCTTGGAGGGCGTGGGGGCGGGCACTGAAGCTTTCTTT,CASSLEGVGAGTEAFF
TRBD2,TRBV18,TRBJ2-1,few,TGTGCCAGCTCACCGCTTCTTGCTAGCGGGAGGGATGAGCAGTTCTTC,CASSPLLASGRDEQFF
NA,TRBV20-1,TRBJ1-3,NA,TGCAGTACATGGGGGTCTGGAAACACCATATATTTT,CSTWGSGNTIYF
TRBD2,TRBV12-3/TRBV12-4,TRBJ2-1,NA,TGTGCCAGCACCGGAGGACTAGCGGGATCTGACGAGCAGTTCTTC,CASTGGLAGSDEQFF
TRBD1,TRBV6-1,TRBJ2-7,NA,TGTGCCAGCAGTGAACGGGACAGTTCCAGCTCCTACGAGCAGTACTTC,CASSERDSSSSYEQYF
TRBD1,TRBV7-3,TRBJ2-1,few,TGTGCCAGCAGCTTAATGGACAGGGGCAATGAGCAGTTCTTC,CASSLMDRGNEQFF
NA,TRBV2,TRBJ1-1,NA,TGTGCCAGCCGGATAGGGACAACAAACACTGAAGCTTTCTTT,CASRIGTTNTEAFF
TRBD2,TRBV20-1,TRBJ2-3,NA,TGCAGTGCTAGTCTGCTAGCGGGAGTAGATACGCAGTATTTT,CSASLLAGVDTQYF
NA,TRBV20-1,TRBJ1-1,NA,TGCAGTGCTAGAGAGGCCGGGCGGGAAACTGAAGCTTTCTTT,CSAREAGRETEAFF
TRBD2,TRBV10-1,TRBJ2-2,many,TGCGCCAGCAGCGCAGGGAGGGCGACCGGGGAGCTGTTTTTT,CASSAGRATGELFF
TRBD2,TRBV7-2,TRBJ2-2,many,TGTGCCAGCAGCTCCCAACTAGCGGGGAGAACCGGGGAGCTGTTTTTT,CASSSQLAGRTGELFF
NA,TRBV27,TRBJ2-5,once,TGTGCCAGCAGTCCTACAGGGATGGAGACCCAGTACTTC,CASSPTGMETQYF
TRBD2,TRBV7-2,TRBJ2-5,NA,TGTGCCAGCACCTCCCTTGGGACTAGGGGGCAAGAGACCCAGTACTTC,CASTSLGTRGQETQYF
TRBD2,TRBV7-2,TRBJ2-7,NA,TGTGCCAGCAGCTTAGCGGGAGGGACCACCTACGAGCAGTACTTC,CASSLAGGTTYEQYF
NA,TRBV20-1,TRBJ2-3,NA,TGCAGTGCTAGAGATTACCACTTTACAGATACGCAGTATTTT,CSARDYHFTDTQYF
NA,TRBV28,TRBJ2-7,few,TGTGCCAGCAGTATAACGATTGGCTCCTACGAGCAGTACTTC,CASSITIGSYEQYF
NA,TRBV6-1,TRBJ1-6,few,TGTGCCAGCAGGTCAGGGTTCCGGAATTCACCCCTCCACTTT,CASRSGFRNSPLHF
NA,TRBV29-1,TRBJ2-1,NA,TGCAGCGTTGCACTAAGATACAATGAGCAGTTCTTC,CSVALRYNEQFF
NA,TRBV5-6,TRBJ2-4,NA,TGTGCCAGCAGCTTTTCTAGTCACTCAGCCAAAAACATTCAGTACTTC,CASSFSSHSAKNIQYF
NA,TRBV28,TRBJ2-2,NA,TGTGCCAGCAGTCCCCCTCCCACCGGGGAGCTGTTTTTT,CASSPPPTGELFF
NA,TRBV6-5,TRBJ2-1,few,TGTGCCAGCAGGACCCTGGGTAATGAGCAGTTCTTC,CASRTLGNEQFF
NA,TRBV25-1,TRBJ2-5,few,TGTGCCAGCAGTGAATATTCAGGGTTGGAGACCCAGTACTTC,CASSEYSGLETQYF
TRBD1,TRBV5-5,TRBJ2-1,NA,TGTGCCAGCAGCCGAGGGACAGGGGTAGTGAATGAGCAGTTCTTC,CASSRGTGVVNEQFF
TRBD1,TRBV20-1,TRBJ1-4,NA,TGCAGTGCCAGACAGGGGGCAAGGGATGAAAAACTGTTTTTT,CSARQGARDEKLFF
NA,TRBV6-2/TRBV6-3,TRBJ2-7,NA,TGTGCCAGCAGTTACCCCCGCTACGAGCAGTACTTC,CASSYPRYEQYF
NA,TRBV18,TRBJ1-3,NA,TGTGCCAGCTCATCGGACGGAGGAAACACCATATATTTT,CASSSDGGNTIYF
NA,TRBV20-1,TRBJ2-1,NA,TGCAGTGCTAGAGATCAGGCAGAGTATATTGAGCAGTTCTTC,CSARDQAEYIEQFF
TRBD2,TRBV20-1,TRBJ2-1,many,TGCAGTGCTACAGCGGGACTAGCGAATGAGCAGTTCTTC,CSATAGLANEQFF
TRBD2,TRBV7-2,TRBJ2-3,few,TGTGCCAGCAGCTTCTCGGGGGGGGCGCAGTATTTT,CASSFSGGAQYF